The present T cell receptor beta chain was sequenced within a study of blood T cell repertoires in COVID-19. Across the whole study: Researchers got acute and convalescent COVID-19 samples from the United States, Italy and Spain.

Germline CDR1 reads LGHNA; CDR2 reads YNFKEQ. CDR3 length: 16 residues. The V and J ends lost 8 bases and 2 bases, in that order; junction bases with no gene match: 9. TCRdb keeps only in-frame clones here, not all; method: immunoSEQ multiplex PCR. The table has about 170,000 clones, around 88% seen once; the top ten hold around 19%. The sample taken for sequencing was peripheral blood. V usage is TRBV4-2 and J usage is TRBJ1-3; 10 positions agree with TRBD1. The sequence was collected from a woman aged 70-85 years who had recovered from COVID-19. The CDR3 DNA follows: TGTGCCAGCGCTTTAGGGACAGGGGATCCTGGAAACACCATATATTTT. Amino acid sequence: CASALGTGDPGNTIYF.